The sequence of this T cell receptor (beta chain) was determined in a study of Graves' ophthalmopathy and Graves' hyperthyroidism. Trimming removed 0 bases at V and 4 bases at J, with 16 bases between. In germline, CDR1 is MNHEY, CDR2 SVGAGI. The CDR3 is 16 residues long. The authors amplified TCR beta CDR3 regions from RNA transcripts. RT-PCR with HTBI primers came first, then second-round multiplex PCR. TCRdb reprocessed the multiplex PCR reads via MiXCR and lists one record per CDR3 protein. The table lists over 150,000 distinct CDR3 sequences, approximately 40% of them singletons. This clonotype was observed a single time.

The gene calls are TRBV6-5 and TRBJ2-7; a possible D gene is TRBD1 (5 bases). Sequences were obtained from peripheral blood. The clonotype originates from a woman aged 40 to 50 with Graves' ophthalmopathy. The CDR3 region is CASSYSWTSQSYEQYF. CDR3 sequence (DNA): TGTGCCAGCAGTTACTCCTGGACAAGCCAGTCATACGAGCAGTACTTC.